Below, 2 T cell receptor beta chains from the same sample are listed, as sequenced in a study of CD4 T cells in relation to SARS-CoV-2 and coronaviruses. Sequenced by immunoSEQ multiplex PCR; TCRdb stores in-frame clones only, minus some. Found here are approximately 50,000 clones, about 91% of them singletons; the top ten hold about 0.4%. Input material: naive CD4+ T cells from PBMCs. Subset described: naive CD4+ T cells isolated by negative enrichment. Source of these receptors: an adult with COVID-19.

The chain recombines TRBV28 with TRBJ1-1, with D unclear. This CDR3 region has 11 residues. Trimming removed 2 bases from V and 7 bases from J, with 5 bases in between. Germline loops: CDR1 MDHEN, CDR2 SYDVKM. DNA of the CDR3: TGTGCCAGCAGTTTAGATAGTGAAGCTTTCTTT. This sequence encodes CASSLDSEAFF. The full variable domain, rest sourced from reference TRBV28 and TRBJ1-1, is DVKVTQSSRYLVKRTGEKVFLECVQDMDHENMFWYRQDPGLGLRLIYFSYDVKMKEKGDIPEGYSVSREKKERFSLILESASTNQTSMYLCASSLDSEAFFGQGTRLTVV.

The sample holds one count of this clone. The rearrangement links TRBV5-1 to TRBJ2-2; 11 bases fit TRBD1. The CDR3 loop spans 15 amino acids. Germline V lookup: CDR1 SGHRS, CDR2 YFSETQ. V dropped 3 bases and J dropped 4; count of bases not matched to a gene: 2. CDR3 coding DNA: TGCGCCAGCAGCTGGGGGACAGGGGGCACCGGGGAGCTGTTTTTT. Its translation is CASSWGTGGTGELFF. Using reference TRBV5-1 and TRBJ2-2 for the parts outside the CDR3, the full variable domain is KAGVTQTPRYLIKTRGQQVTLSCSPISGHRSVSWYQQTPGQGLQFLFEYFSETQRNKGNFPGRFSGRQFSNSRSEMNVSTLELGDSALYLCASSWGTGGTGELFFGEGSRLTVL.